This T cell receptor (beta chain) was retrieved from a study of control samples from healthy donors and cancer patients. The assay was immunoSEQ multiplex PCR, and TCRdb's table has in-frame clones only and misses some. The sample consists of approximately 170,000 clones, about nine tenths of them appearing once. The CDR3 length is 12 residues. In germline, CDR1 is LNHDA, CDR2 SQIVND (reference sequence). V was trimmed by 6 bases and J by 7 bases, leaving 9 bases between them. Input material: blood. The receptor was isolated from a woman aged 30 to 39 in good health. The rearrangement joins TRBV19 to TRBJ1-4; TRBD1 is a possible D gene (5 bases). The CDR3: CASRGGGEKLFF. The CDR3 nucleotides are TGTGCCAGTAGGGGTGGGGGTGAAAAACTGTTTTTT.